Described below is a single TCR beta chain sequence and its context. This record belongs to a study of blood T cell repertoires in COVID-19. The overall study: COVID-19 samples collected from the United States, Italy and Spain covered acute and convalescent phases. Nucleic acid was either cDNA or gDNA, and it came from T cells, B-cell-depleted T cells, or PBMCs.

Original methodology: The assay estimated nucleated cells by amplifying reference gene primers. The assay was immunoSEQ multiplex PCR, and TCRdb's table has in-frame clones only and misses some. The DNA was the basis for D and trimming; V, J and clone size are from that table. The profile covers over 35,000 clones, with 78% appearing a single time and about 33% taken by the ten largest. The germline V gene has CDR1 MNHEY and CDR2 SVGAGI. The CDR3 is 15 amino acids. V was clipped by 5 bases and J by 0 bases, with 11 bases between them. The sample consisted of peripheral blood. The sequence derives from a man between 60 and 70 years old with acute or convalescent COVID-19. The chain links TRBV6-5 to TRBJ2-1; possibly TRBD1 for D (6 bases). CDR3 bases: TGTGCCAGCAGTAAACAGGGTTTCTCCTACAATGAGCAGTTCTTC. This sequence encodes CASSKQGFSYNEQFF.